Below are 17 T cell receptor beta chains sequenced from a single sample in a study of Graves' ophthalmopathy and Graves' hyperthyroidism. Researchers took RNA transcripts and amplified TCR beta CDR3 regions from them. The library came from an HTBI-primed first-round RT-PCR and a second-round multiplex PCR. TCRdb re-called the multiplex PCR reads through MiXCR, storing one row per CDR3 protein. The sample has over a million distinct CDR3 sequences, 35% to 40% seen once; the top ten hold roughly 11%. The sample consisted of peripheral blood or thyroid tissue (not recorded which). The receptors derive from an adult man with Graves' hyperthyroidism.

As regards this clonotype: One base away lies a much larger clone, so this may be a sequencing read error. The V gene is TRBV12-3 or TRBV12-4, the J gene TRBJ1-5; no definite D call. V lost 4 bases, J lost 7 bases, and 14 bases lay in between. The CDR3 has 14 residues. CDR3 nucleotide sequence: TGTGCCAGCAGTTACGCAGAGACGGGCCAGCCCCAGCATTTT. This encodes CASSYAETGQPQHF.

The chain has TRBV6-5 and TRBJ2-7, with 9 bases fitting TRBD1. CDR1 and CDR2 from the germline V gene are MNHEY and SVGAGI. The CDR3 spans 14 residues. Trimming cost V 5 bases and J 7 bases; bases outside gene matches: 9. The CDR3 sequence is CASSPGTGNREQYF. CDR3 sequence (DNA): TGTGCCAGCAGTCCCGGGACAGGGAATCGGGAGCAGTACTTC.

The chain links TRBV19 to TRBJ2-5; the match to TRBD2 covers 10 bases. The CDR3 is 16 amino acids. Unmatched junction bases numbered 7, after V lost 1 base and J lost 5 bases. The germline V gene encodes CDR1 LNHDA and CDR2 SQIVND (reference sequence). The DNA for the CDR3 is TGTGCCAGTAGTATAGCGTTAACTAGCGGGATGGAGACCCAGTACTTC. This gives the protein CASSIALTSGMETQYF.

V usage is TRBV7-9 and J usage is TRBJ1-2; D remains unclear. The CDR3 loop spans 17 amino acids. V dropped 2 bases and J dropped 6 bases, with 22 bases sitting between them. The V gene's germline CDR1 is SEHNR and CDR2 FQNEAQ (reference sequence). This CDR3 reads CASSLWSARIGSDGYTF. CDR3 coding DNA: TGTGCCAGCAGCTTATGGTCAGCACGGATAGGGTCCGATGGCTACACCTTC.

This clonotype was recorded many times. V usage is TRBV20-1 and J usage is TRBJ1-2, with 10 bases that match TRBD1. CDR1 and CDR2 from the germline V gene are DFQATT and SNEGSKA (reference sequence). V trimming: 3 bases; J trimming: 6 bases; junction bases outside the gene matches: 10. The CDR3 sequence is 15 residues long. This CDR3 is CSASHRDRGSDGYTF. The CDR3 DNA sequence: TGCAGTGCTAGCCACCGGGACAGGGGATCAGATGGCTACACCTTC.

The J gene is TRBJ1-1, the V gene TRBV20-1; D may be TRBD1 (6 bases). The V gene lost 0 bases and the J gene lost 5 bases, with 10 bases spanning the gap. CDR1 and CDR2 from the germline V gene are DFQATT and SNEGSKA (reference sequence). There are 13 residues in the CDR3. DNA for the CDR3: TGCAGTGCTAGAGAAAACAGGGAAACTGAAGCTTTCTTT. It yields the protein CSARENRETEAFF.

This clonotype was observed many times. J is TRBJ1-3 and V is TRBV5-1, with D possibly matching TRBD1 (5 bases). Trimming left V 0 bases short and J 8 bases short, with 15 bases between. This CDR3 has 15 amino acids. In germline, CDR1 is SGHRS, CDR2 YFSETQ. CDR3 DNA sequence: TGCGCCAGCAGCTTGGTTGGCCCTCGAGGGGACACCATATATTTT. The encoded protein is CASSLVGPRGDTIYF.

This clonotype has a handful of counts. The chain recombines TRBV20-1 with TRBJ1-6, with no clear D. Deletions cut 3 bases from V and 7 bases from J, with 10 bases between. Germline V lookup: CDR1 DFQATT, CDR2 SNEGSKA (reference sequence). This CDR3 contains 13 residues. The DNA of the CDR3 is TGCAGTGCTAGTCGAACTGAAAATTCACCCCTCCACTTT. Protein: CSASRTENSPLHF.

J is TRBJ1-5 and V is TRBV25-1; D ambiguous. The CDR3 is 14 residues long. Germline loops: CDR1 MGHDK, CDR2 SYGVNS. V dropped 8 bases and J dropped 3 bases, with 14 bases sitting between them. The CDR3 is CASVEVGVNQPQHF. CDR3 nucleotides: TGTGCCAGCGTTGAAGTCGGGGTCAATCAGCCCCAGCATTTT.

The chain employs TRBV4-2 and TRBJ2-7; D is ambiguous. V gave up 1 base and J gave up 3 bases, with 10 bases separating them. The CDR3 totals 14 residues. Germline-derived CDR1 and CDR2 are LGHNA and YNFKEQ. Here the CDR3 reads CASSQGPTYYEQYF. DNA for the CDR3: TGTGCCAGCAGCCAAGGACCGACATACTACGAGCAGTACTTC.

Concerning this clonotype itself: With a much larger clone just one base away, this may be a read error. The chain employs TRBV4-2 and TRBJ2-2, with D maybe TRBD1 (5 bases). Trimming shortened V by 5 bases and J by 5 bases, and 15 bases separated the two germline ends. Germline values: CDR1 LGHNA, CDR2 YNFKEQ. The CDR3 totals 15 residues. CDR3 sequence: CASSTTRGNTGELFF. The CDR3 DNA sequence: TGTGCCAGCAGCACGACAAGGGGCAATACCGGGGAGCTGTTTTTT.

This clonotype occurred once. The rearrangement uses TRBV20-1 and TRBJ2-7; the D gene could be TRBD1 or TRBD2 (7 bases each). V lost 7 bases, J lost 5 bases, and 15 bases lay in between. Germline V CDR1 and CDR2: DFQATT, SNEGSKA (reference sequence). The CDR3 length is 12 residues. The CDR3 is CSVGGGGNEQYF. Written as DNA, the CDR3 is TGCAGTGTTGGGGGAGGGGGCAACGAGCAGTACTTC.

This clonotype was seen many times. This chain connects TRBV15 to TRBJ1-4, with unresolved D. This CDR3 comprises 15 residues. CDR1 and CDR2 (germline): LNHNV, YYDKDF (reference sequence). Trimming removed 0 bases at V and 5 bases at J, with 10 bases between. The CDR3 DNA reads TGTGCCACCAGCAGAGACCCAAGGAGGAATGAAAAACTGTTTTTT. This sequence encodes CATSRDPRRNEKLFF.

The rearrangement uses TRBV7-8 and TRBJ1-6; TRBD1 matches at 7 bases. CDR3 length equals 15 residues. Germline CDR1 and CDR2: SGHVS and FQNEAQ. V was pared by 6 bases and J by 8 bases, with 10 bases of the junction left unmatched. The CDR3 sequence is CASRLNRGRDSPLHF. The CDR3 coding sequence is TGTGCCAGCAGATTAAACAGGGGAAGGGATTCACCCCTCCACTTT.

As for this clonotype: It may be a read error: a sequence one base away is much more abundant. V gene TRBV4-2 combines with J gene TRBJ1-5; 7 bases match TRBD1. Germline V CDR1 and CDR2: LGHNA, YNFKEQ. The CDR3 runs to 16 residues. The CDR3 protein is CVSSQGEGQSNQPQHF. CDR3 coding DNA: TGTGTCAGCAGCCAAGGTGAGGGACAGAGCAATCAGCCCCAGCATTTT.

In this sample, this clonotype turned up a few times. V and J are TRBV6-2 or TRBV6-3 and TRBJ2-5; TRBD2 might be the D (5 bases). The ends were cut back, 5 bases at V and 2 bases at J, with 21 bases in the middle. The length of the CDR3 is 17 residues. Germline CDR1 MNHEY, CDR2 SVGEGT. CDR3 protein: CASSEAALLGPQETQYF. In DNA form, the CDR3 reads TGTGCCAGCAGTGAAGCGGCCCTCCTCGGTCCTCAAGAGACCCAGTACTTC.

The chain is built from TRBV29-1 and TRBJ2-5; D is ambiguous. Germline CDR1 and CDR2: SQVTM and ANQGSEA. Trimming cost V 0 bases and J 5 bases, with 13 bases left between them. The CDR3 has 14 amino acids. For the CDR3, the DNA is TGCAGCGTTGAAGATAGTTTTAGGGTGGAGACCCAGTACTTC. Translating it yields CSVEDSFRVETQYF.